This T cell receptor (beta chain) was recovered during a study of blood T cell repertoires in COVID-19. Study details: PBMCs, B-cell-depleted T cells, or T cells were the source of the cDNA or gDNA that made up the material.

Libraries were prepared by immunoSEQ multiplex PCR; TCRdb keeps only in-frame clonotypes and omits some of them. The table includes about 150,000 clones, 75% to 90% detected once. CDR1 is SGHVS and CDR2 is FQNEAQ in the germline V gene. There are 13 residues in the CDR3. Trimming took 2 bases from V and 9 from J, leaving 11 bases between them. The sequencing sample was made of peripheral blood. V gene TRBV7-8 combines with J gene TRBJ2-1; possible D gene TRBD1, 6 bases. The receptor comes from an older man with acute or convalescent COVID-19. The CDR3 DNA reads TGTGCCAGCAGCTTACGGACAGACGGTGAGCAGTTCTTC. This encodes CASSLRTDGEQFF.